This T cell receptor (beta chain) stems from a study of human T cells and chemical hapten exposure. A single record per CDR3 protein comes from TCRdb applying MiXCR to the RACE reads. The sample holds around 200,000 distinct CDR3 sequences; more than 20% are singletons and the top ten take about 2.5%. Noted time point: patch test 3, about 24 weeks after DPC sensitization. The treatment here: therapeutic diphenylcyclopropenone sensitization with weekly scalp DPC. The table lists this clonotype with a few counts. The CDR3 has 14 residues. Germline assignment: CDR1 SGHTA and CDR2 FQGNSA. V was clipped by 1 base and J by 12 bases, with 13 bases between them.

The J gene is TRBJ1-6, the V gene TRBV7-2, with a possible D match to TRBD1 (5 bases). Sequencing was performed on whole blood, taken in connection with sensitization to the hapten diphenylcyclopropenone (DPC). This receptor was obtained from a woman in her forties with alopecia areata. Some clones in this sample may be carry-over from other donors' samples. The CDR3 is CASSLGSGRKPLHF. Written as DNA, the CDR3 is TGTGCCAGCAGCTTAGGGTCAGGGAGGAAACCCCTCCACTTT.